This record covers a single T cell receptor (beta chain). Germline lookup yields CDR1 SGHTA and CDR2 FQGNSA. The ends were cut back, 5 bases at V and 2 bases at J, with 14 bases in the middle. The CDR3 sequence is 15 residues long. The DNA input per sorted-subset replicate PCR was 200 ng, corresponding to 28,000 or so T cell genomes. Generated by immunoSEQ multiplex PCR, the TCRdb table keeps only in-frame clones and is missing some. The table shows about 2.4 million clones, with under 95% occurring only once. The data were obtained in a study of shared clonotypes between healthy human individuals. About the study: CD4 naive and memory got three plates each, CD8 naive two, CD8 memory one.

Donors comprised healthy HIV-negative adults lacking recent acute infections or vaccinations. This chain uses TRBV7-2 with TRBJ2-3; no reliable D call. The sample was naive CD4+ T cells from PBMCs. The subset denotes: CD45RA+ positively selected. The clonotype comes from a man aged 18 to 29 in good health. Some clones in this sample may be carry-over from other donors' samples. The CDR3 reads CASSPDFAVTDTQYF. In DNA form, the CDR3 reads TGTGCCAGCAGCCCCGACTTTGCTGTCACAGATACGCAGTATTTT.